The rows below give T cell receptor beta chains drawn from one sample of a study of T cell responses to AZD1222 COVID-19 vaccine. Only in-frame clones appear in the TCRdb table, and some are missing; sequencing was by immunoSEQ multiplex PCR. The sample lists 100,000 to 130,000 clones; 89% were seen once. The specimen was peripheral blood, collected on day 0 of MenACWY control vaccination. Source of these receptors: an adult in good health. CDR3s include the opening cysteine and the closing phenylalanine or tryptophan. The D gene is left open where the match is weak. The size of a clone is reported for some rows only, either as once, few or many, or as a class for expanded clones.

clone size	V gene	J gene	D gene	CDR3 protein	CDR3 DNA
.	TRBV5-4	TRBJ1-2	.	CASSPGLSAAYGYTF	TGTGCCAGCAGCCCGGGATTATCAGCGGCCTATGGCTACACCTTC
.	TRBV30	TRBJ2-7	.	CAWREQGEQYF	TGTGCCTGGAGAGAACAAGGCGAGCAGTACTTC
.	TRBV2	TRBJ1-2	.	CASSVVGFSVLTF	TGTGCCAGCAGTGTGGTGGGTTTTTCAGTTCTCACCTTC
.	TRBV6-4	TRBJ2-4	.	CASADRQEGIQYF	TGTGCCAGCGCAGACAGGCAGGAGGGCATTCAGTACTTC
.	TRBV19	TRBJ1-1	TRBD1	CASSKFWTGGVAEAFF	TGTGCCAGTAGTAAGTTCTGGACAGGGGGTGTCGCTGAAGCTTTCTTT
.	TRBV7-9	TRBJ1-2	.	CASDEDYGYTF	TGTGCCAGCGACGAGGACTATGGCTACACCTTC
.	TRBV27	TRBJ2-2	.	CASSFQGRRSRGELFF	TGTGCCAGCAGTTTTCAGGGACGGAGGTCGCGGGGGGAGCTGTTTTTT
.	TRBV6-5	TRBJ1-1	.	CASVGQRNTEAFF	TGTGCCAGCGTCGGACAGAGGAACACTGAAGCTTTCTTT
.	TRBV18	TRBJ1-2	.	CASSQSDWAESGYTF	TGTGCCAGCTCCCAAAGCGATTGGGCAGAATCTGGCTACACCTTC
.	TRBV27	TRBJ2-7	TRBD2	CASTGLAGGYEQYF	TGTGCCAGCACCGGACTAGCGGGGGGATACGAGCAGTACTTC
few	TRBV7-3	TRBJ2-3	TRBD2	CASSLYGGGSTDTQYF	TGTGCCAGCAGCTTATATGGGGGAGGGAGCACAGATACGCAGTATTTT
.	TRBV5-5	TRBJ1-2	.	CASRSPRGNGGYTF	TGTGCCAGCAGAAGCCCACGGGGGAACGGAGGCTACACCTTC
.	TRBV4-1	TRBJ1-5	.	CASSQYEASNQPQHF	TGCGCCAGCAGCCAATACGAGGCTTCCAATCAGCCCCAGCATTTT
.	TRBV18	TRBJ1-2	TRBD1	CASSPTGTGGLGYTF	TGTGCCAGCTCTCCTACCGGGACAGGAGGGTTAGGCTACACCTTC
.	TRBV10-3	TRBJ1-6	.	CAIKGTSGDTSPLHF	TGTGCCATCAAGGGGACTTCGGGAGATACTTCACCCCTCCACTTT
.	TRBV7-8	TRBJ1-3	TRBD1	CASSLTGPGNTIYF	TGTGCCAGCAGCCTGACAGGGCCCGGAAACACCATATATTTT
once	TRBV7-2	TRBJ1-1	.	CASSLGWYTEAFF	TGTGCCAGCAGCTTAGGGTGGTACACTGAAGCTTTCTTT
.	TRBV7-9	TRBJ1-5	.	CASSLATTERHF	TGTGCCAGCAGCTTAGCGACGACGGAACGGCATTTT
.	TRBV5-3	TRBJ1-2	.	CARSPRDINYGYTF	TGTGCCAGAAGCCCCAGGGACATTAACTATGGCTACACCTTC
.	TRBV5-6	TRBJ2-4	.	CASSLVPGPPVGAKNIQYF	TGTGCCAGCAGCTTGGTTCCGGGTCCCCCCGTAGGGGCCAAAAACATTCAGTACTTC